A few counts support the clone carrying this T cell receptor (beta chain). The antigen remains undetermined. The data were obtained in a study of beta chain features in type 1 diabetes. Study at large: Cell yields, age and gender were similar between patients and healthy donors.

Notes on the study in general: For Type 1 diabetes patients, all four CD4+ subsets carried TCRB CDR3s that were moderately but significantly shorter.

Every donor provided one heparinised blood draw, which averaged roughly 120 mL. Since all of the isolated RNA was reverse transcribed, expressed TCRB transcripts were what got sequenced. Clones were read by immunoSEQ multiplex PCR, and TCRdb kept only the in-frame ones, dropping some. The data hold around 310,000 clones, with around 10% observed a single time. Trimming at V came to 3 bases and at J to 4 bases, leaving 8 bases not matched to a gene. Germline CDR1 and CDR2: SGHDN and FVKESK. The CDR3 spans 16 residues. This TCR was sampled from a woman in her 30s in good health. Sequencing was carried out using naive CD4+ T cells from blood. The genes are TRBV14 and TRBJ2-1; 8 bases line up with TRBD2. CDR3 nucleotide sequence: TGTGCCAGCAGCCAGGATAGCGGGACTTTTTACAATGAGCAGTTCTTC. Protein sequence: CASSQDSGTFYNEQFF. Filled out from reference TRBV14 and TRBJ2-1, the complete variable domain reads EAGVTQFPSHSVIEKGQTVTLRCDPISGHDNLYWYRRVMGKEIKFLLHFVKESKQDESGMPNNRFLAERTGGTYSTLKVQPAELEDSGVYFCASSQDSGTFYNEQFFGPGTRLTVL.